The 13 T cell receptor beta chains below all came from one sample that was sequenced in a study of glioma-infiltrating T cells. Using RNA template, CDR3s of TCR alpha and beta were amplified with iRepertoire arm-PCR. MiXCR, applied by TCRdb to the multiplex PCR reads, yields one record per CDR3 protein. The table has 100,000 to 150,000 distinct CDR3 sequences, 20% to 25% seen once. Sequencing was done on a sample of glioma tissue, nonneoplastic brain tissue, or PBMCs (not recorded which). The receptor source for this set is a human donor with low-grade glioma or glioblastoma, undergoing nonglioma brain surgery, or in good health (not recorded which).

This clonotype occurred once. The J gene is TRBJ2-1, the V gene TRBV6-6; 8 bases align to TRBD2. Germline V gene lookup returns CDR1 MNHNY and CDR2 SVGAGI (reference sequence). The CDR3 length is 14 residues. V lost 6 bases to trimming and J lost 3 bases; unmatched junction nucleotides: 4. The CDR3, as DNA: TGTGCCAGCAGGCGCGGGACTAGCTACAATGAGCAGTTCTTC. This encodes CASRRGTSYNEQFF.

Details on this clonotype: At one end, the junction sequence differs from germline, possibly due to a read error. This sequence joins TRBV12-5 and TRBJ2-3, with TRBD1 as a possible D gene (5 bases). CDR1 is LGHNT and CDR2 is FRNRAP in the germline V gene. This CDR3 is built from 15 residues. The CDR3 here is CASGSEGKSTGTQYF. CDR3 in DNA: TGTGCTAGTGGTTCAGAAGGGAAGAGCACAGGTACGCAGTATTTT. The variable domain in full, completed from reference TRBV12-5 and TRBJ2-3, reads DARVTQTPRHKVTEMGQEVTMRCQPILGHNTVFWYRQTMMQGLELLAYFRNRAPLDDSGMPKDRFSAEMPDATLATLKIQPSEPRDSAVYFCASGSEGKSTGTQYFGPGTRLTVL.

This clonotype was recorded a few times. The chain's CDR3 is CASLNLTGTNTEAFF. CDR3 bases: TGTGCCAGTCTTAACTTGACAGGGACGAACACTGAAGCTTTCTTT. This chain uses TRBV19 with TRBJ1-1, with TRBD1 matching over 7 bases. The germline V gene has CDR1 LNHDA and CDR2 SQIVND (reference sequence). V was clipped by 8 bases and J by 1 base; unmatched bases: 10. The CDR3 is 15 residues long.

This clonotype was detected only a few times. CDR3 sequence reads: CSVGSKPGLAGRETQYF. The DNA of the CDR3 is TGCAGCGTTGGCAGCAAGCCGGGACTAGCGGGGAGAGAGACCCAGTACTTC. The chain couples TRBV29-1 to TRBJ2-5; 13 bases fit TRBD2. The CDR3 runs to 17 residues. V lost 4 bases and J lost 4; bases outside the gene matches: 12. Germline-derived CDR1 and CDR2 are SQVTM and ANQGSEA.

This clonotype has at least ten counts. This chain links TRBV25-1 with TRBJ1-1; weak D call: TRBD1 (5 bases). The V end lost 1 base, the J end lost 4 bases, and 10 bases lay between the germline ends. The CDR3 consists of 14 residues. The germline CDR1 and CDR2 sequences are MGHDK and SYGVNS. The CDR3 region is CASSESQGPTEAFF. CDR3 nucleotides: TGTGCCAGCAGTGAATCTCAGGGCCCCACTGAAGCTTTCTTT.

The sample holds many counts of this clonotype. The gene calls are TRBV20-1 and TRBJ2-1; 9 nucleotides align to TRBD2. The length of the CDR3 is 16 residues. Germline CDR1 DFQATT, CDR2 SNEGSKA (reference sequence). Losses at the gene ends were 6 bases for V and 2 bases for J; bases not matched to a gene: 11. The CDR3 coding sequence is TGCAGTGCCGATCGGATAGCGGGAGCGACCTACAATGAGCAGTTCTTC. Translating it yields CSADRIAGATYNEQFF.

Turning to this clonotype: This may be a read error: a much more frequent sequence differs by one nucleotide. J is TRBJ2-7 and V is TRBV7-2; possibly TRBD2 for D (6 bases). The CDR3 totals 15 residues. Germline CDR1 reads SGHTA; CDR2 reads FQGNSA. The V and J ends lost 5 bases and 6 bases respectively, with 20 bases between them. CDR3 residues: CASSPLGGGTCEQYF. The CDR3 region has the DNA TGTGCCAGCAGCCCACTGGGGGGTGGGACCTGCGAGCAGTACTTC.

V gene TRBV5-1 combines with J gene TRBJ2-7; TRBD1 matches at 8 bases. The CDR3 runs 14 residues. V lost 6 bases, J lost 5 bases, and 10 bases stayed unmatched. Per the germline V gene, CDR1 is SGHRS and CDR2 is YFSETQ. The CDR3, as DNA: TGCGCCAGCAAAAGGACAGGGCACTCGGACGAGCAGTACTTC. This gives the protein CASKRTGHSDEQYF.

This clonotype was observed many times. CDR3 sequence (DNA): TGCAGTGCTAGTCGACTAGCGGGAGTGTACGAGCAGTACTTC. As protein: CSASRLAGVYEQYF. This sequence joins TRBV20-1 and TRBJ2-7, with 12 bases fitting TRBD2. Germline CDR1 DFQATT, CDR2 SNEGSKA (reference sequence). CDR3 length: 14 residues. With V trimmed by 3 bases and J by 4 bases, 4 bases remained unmatched.

The chain is built from TRBV10-3 and TRBJ2-3; D remains unclear. Trimming removed 2 bases at V and 1 base at J, with 13 bases between. The germline V gene encodes CDR1 ENHRY and CDR2 SYGVKD. This CDR3 is built from 16 residues. CDR3 sequence: CAISEEIAGGTDTQYF. Written as DNA, the CDR3 is TGTGCCATCAGTGAGGAAATAGCTGGAGGCACAGATACGCAGTATTTT.

This clonotype was seen just once. Relative to the germline gene, one junction end is altered; a read error may explain this. This chain uses TRBV20-1 with TRBJ2-3; D is perhaps TRBD1 (7 bases). The CDR3 is 13 amino acids. Per germline, CDR1 DFQATT and CDR2 SNEGSKA (reference sequence). CDR3 sequence reads: CSARDRGTDTKYF. The CDR3 nucleotides are TGCAGTGCTAGGGATCGGGGGACAGATACGAAGTATTTT.

The table lists this clonotype with a count of one. This chain uses TRBV6-4 with TRBJ2-3; the match to TRBD1 covers 10 bases. CDR3 length: 17 amino acids. Germline lookup yields CDR1 MRHNA and CDR2 SNTAGT. V shed 9 bases, J shed 6 bases, and the junction held 18 bases outside the gene matches. The CDR3 DNA is TGTGCCAGAAACCTTTGGGCCGATCGACAGGGGGCGGATACGCAGTATTTT. Protein sequence: CARNLWADRQGADTQYF.

The sample holds many counts of this clonotype. A junction boundary mismatches the germline segment, possibly from a read error. This sequence joins TRBV4-3 and TRBJ2-7; the D gene is possibly TRBD1 (6 bases). Germline V lookup: CDR1 LGHNA, CDR2 YSLEER. The CDR3 is made up of 13 amino acids. The CDR3 sequence: CASSQDGWGLQLF. The DNA for the CDR3 is TGCGCCAGCAGCCAAGACGGGTGGGGGCTCCAGCTCTTC.